This TCR beta chain was recorded in a study of cytomegalovirus exposure and HLA in healthy donors. General study results and limits: It was reported that TCR beta sequences correctly inferred the HLA-A and HLA-B alleles for most subjects. Most TCR sequences were seen very rarely across donors, but some public TCRs occurred in many.

Use of 60 Vbeta and 13 Jbeta primers characterized the PCR. Assay used: immunoSEQ multiplex PCR; TCRdb lists only in-frame clones, some missing. The sample holds fewer than 90,000 clones; just under 80% are singletons and the top ten take around 2.5%. To note about this clone: Its antigen is as yet unknown.

V was cut by 6 bases and J by 8 bases, with 21 bases left in between. This CDR3 spans 15 amino acids. Germline V lookup: CDR1 SGHRS, CDR2 YFSETQ. Sequencing was done on a sample of PBMCs. The clonotype originates from a male donor in good health and CMV-seropositive. This chain joins TRBV5-1 and TRBJ2-1; D is undetermined. This CDR3 reads CASNPPHLTRDEQFF. The CDR3 DNA reads TGCGCCAGCAACCCTCCGCATCTAACCCGGGATGAGCAGTTCTTC. The full variable domain, its missing parts supplied by reference TRBV5-1 and TRBJ2-1, is KAGVTQTPRYLIKTRGQQVTLSCSPISGHRSVSWYQQTPGQGLQFLFEYFSETQRNKGNFPGRFSGRQFSNSRSEMNVSTLELGDSALYLCASNPPHLTRDEQFFGPGTRLTVL.